Below are 22 T cell receptor beta chains sequenced from a single sample in a study of beta chain features in type 1 diabetes. Findings and limits, study-wide: Shortening of TCRB CDR3s, moderate but significant, appeared in all four CD4+ subsets of Type 1 diabetes patients.

Isolated RNA was reverse transcribed in full, so expressed TCRB transcripts were sequenced. Sequencing used immunoSEQ multiplex PCR; TCRdb keeps in-frame clones, though not all of them. This repertoire shows hundreds of thousands of clones, about an eighth found once; its top ten account for 0.035% to 0.045%. No antigen is known for these receptors. Sequenced input: naive CD4+ T cells from blood. The receptors were sampled from a man in his late teens or twenties with type 1 diabetes.

This clone has only a few counts. The chain recombines TRBV19 with TRBJ2-1, with D hard to call. V was trimmed by 4 bases and J by 2 bases, leaving 3 bases between them. CDR1 and CDR2 (germline): LNHDA, SQIVND (reference sequence). The CDR3 has 12 residues. CDR3 DNA sequence: TGTGCCAGTAGTAGAACCTACAATGAGCAGTTCTTC. Translating it yields CASSRTYNEQFF.

Only a few counts were recorded for this clone. The chain recombines TRBV7-9 with TRBJ2-2; D not resolved. V lost 1 base and J lost 7, with 10 bases in between. The CDR3 contains 14 residues. Germline V CDR1 and CDR2: SEHNR, FQNEAQ (reference sequence). CDR3 sequence reads: CASSLEFPDGELFF. The CDR3 DNA reads as TGTGCCAGCAGCTTAGAATTCCCCGACGGGGAGCTGTTTTTT.

This clone has just a few counts. The gene calls are TRBV30 and TRBJ2-1; D is possibly TRBD1 (5 bases). This CDR3 is built from 12 residues. The V end was cut by 0 bases, the J end by 15 bases, with 15 bases between. Germline values: CDR1 GTSNPN, CDR2 SVGIG (reference sequence). The CDR3 loop reads CAWSVPWQGTFF. CDR3 sequence (DNA): TGTGCCTGGAGTGTACCTTGGCAGGGTACGTTCTTC. The full variable domain, with the rest looked up from reference TRBV30 and TRBJ2-1, is SQTIHQWPATLVQPVGSPLSLECTVEGTSNPNLYWYRQAAGRGLQLLFYSVGIGQISSEVPQNLSASRPQDRQFILSSKKLLLSDSGFYLCAWSVPWQGTFFGPGTRLTVL.

This sequence joins TRBV9 and TRBJ1-4; 8 nucleotides align to TRBD1. After removal of 3 bases from V and 7 bases from J, the junction contained 8 bases not matched to a gene. The CDR3 consists of 15 residues. The germline V gene encodes CDR1 SGDLS and CDR2 YYNGEE. CDR3 amino acids: CASSAQTGAGEKLFF. The DNA for the CDR3 is TGTGCCAGCAGCGCCCAGACAGGGGCGGGTGAAAAACTGTTTTTT.

This clone has only a few counts. This CDR3 reads CASSVEAALNSPLHF. Here the CDR3 DNA reads TGTGCCAGCAGTGTTGAGGCAGCCCTTAATTCACCCCTCCACTTT. The gene calls are TRBV2 and TRBJ1-6; no clear D gene. This CDR3 has 15 residues. Per germline, CDR1 SNHLY and CDR2 FYNNEI. V lost 4 bases and J 6 bases, leaving 13 bases between the germline ends.

This chain joins TRBV25-1 and TRBJ2-7; 10 nucleotides align to TRBD2. V shed 5 bases, J shed 4 bases, and the junction held 2 bases outside the gene matches. This CDR3 is 13 amino acids long. CDR1 MGHDK and CDR2 SYGVNS come from the germline V gene. CDR3 nucleotide sequence: TGTGCCAGCAGTAGGACTAGCGGTTACGAGCAGTACTTC. Translating it yields CASSRTSGYEQYF.

V usage is TRBV30 and J usage is TRBJ2-1; tentatively, D is TRBD1 or TRBD2 (5 bases each). V gave up 0 bases and J gave up 9 bases, with 24 bases separating them. CDR1 and CDR2 (germline): GTSNPN, SVGIG (reference sequence). CDR3 length equals 17 residues. The CDR3 is CAWSVPGFGRAGGEQFF. The CDR3 region has the DNA TGTGCCTGGAGTGTACCAGGCTTCGGCAGGGCTGGGGGTGAGCAGTTCTTC.

CDR3 sequence (DNA): TGTGCCAGCAGCAGACGGACGCGGACCTCCTACAATGAGCAGTTCTTC. Translation: CASSRRTRTSYNEQFF. The chain recombines TRBV14 with TRBJ2-1; no clear D. This CDR3 has 16 amino acids. V dropped 5 bases and J dropped 0 bases, with 14 bases sitting between them. CDR1 is SGHDN and CDR2 is FVKESK in the germline V gene.

This clone was seen a handful of times. In nucleotides, the CDR3 is TGCAGCGTTGGACAGGGGCTCTCAGATACGCAGTATTTT. It yields the protein CSVGQGLSDTQYF. The chain recombines TRBV29-1 with TRBJ2-3, with TRBD1 identical over 8 bases. V shed 4 bases, J shed 4 bases, and the junction held 4 bases outside the gene matches. The CDR3 sequence is 13 residues long. Germline V lookup: CDR1 SQVTM, CDR2 ANQGSEA.

This clone showed up just a few times. The chain has TRBV11-2 and TRBJ2-5, with TRBD1 identical over 7 bases. Germline CDR1 reads SGHAT; CDR2 reads FQNNGV. Trimming removed 5 bases from V and 1 base from J; junction bases left unmatched: 7. There are 15 residues in the CDR3. DNA for the CDR3: TGTGCCAGCAGCGTCGGACAGGCCTTCCAAGAGACCCAGTACTTC. Translated: CASSVGQAFQETQYF.

The chain uses TRBV30 and TRBJ2-7; 8 positions match TRBD2. The CDR3 runs to 14 residues. J gave up 7 bases and V 1 base, and 9 bases lay outside the gene matches. CDR1 GTSNPN and CDR2 SVGIG come from the germline V gene (reference sequence). CDR3 sequence: CAWSASGGTREQYF. The CDR3 nucleotides read TGTGCCTGGAGTGCTAGCGGTGGGACTAGAGAGCAGTACTTC.

The rearrangement links TRBV19 to TRBJ1-5, with D possibly TRBD1 on 6 matching bases. V lost 8 bases, J lost 5 bases, and 13 bases lay in between. The CDR3 covers 13 residues. Germline V gene lookup returns CDR1 LNHDA and CDR2 SQIVND (reference sequence). DNA of the CDR3: TGTGCCAGTGCCGGGACACTTGATCAGCCCCAGCATTTT. Its translation: CASAGTLDQPQHF. The complete variable domain, with remaining parts taken from reference TRBV19 and TRBJ1-5, reads DGGITQSPKYLFRKEGQNVTLSCEQNLNHDAMYWYRQDPGQGLRLIYYSQIVNDFQKGDIAEGYSVSREKKESFPLTVTSAQKNPTAFYLCASAGTLDQPQHFGDGTRLSIL.

The rearrangement links TRBV5-1 to TRBJ2-5, with 8 nucleotides matching TRBD2. Germline CDR1 and CDR2: SGHRS and YFSETQ. This CDR3 has 15 amino acids. Trimming removed 5 bases from V and 2 bases from J; junction bases left unmatched: 8. This CDR3 is CASRLAGGRQETQYF. DNA of the CDR3: TGCGCCAGCAGGCTGGCGGGGGGACGGCAAGAGACCCAGTACTTC.

A few counts support this clone. V and J are TRBV29-1 and TRBJ1-1; D remains ambiguous. Germline values: CDR1 SQVTM, CDR2 ANQGSEA. V lost 8 bases to trimming and J lost 1 base, with 17 bases between them. The CDR3 extends over 14 amino acids. The CDR3 is CSSLVGLGNTEAFF. DNA for the CDR3: TGCAGCTCCCTCGTTGGCTTGGGGAACACTGAAGCTTTCTTT.

V gene TRBV4-1 combines with J gene TRBJ2-7, with TRBD2 as a possible D gene (5 bases). This CDR3 region has 16 residues. CDR1 and CDR2 from the germline V gene are MGHRA and YSYEKL. V dropped 0 bases and J dropped 4 bases, with 16 bases sitting between them. The CDR3 nucleotides read TGCGCCAGCAGCCAAGACCCGAGGGTCCGAAAGTACGAGCAGTACTTC. Translation: CASSQDPRVRKYEQYF.

The gene calls are TRBV7-9 and TRBJ2-3, with TRBD2 matching 14 bases. The CDR3 has 19 amino acids. Germline assignment: CDR1 SEHNR and CDR2 FQNEAQ (reference sequence). The V gene end was trimmed by 5 bases and the J gene end by 3 bases; junction bases not matched to a gene: 13. The CDR3: CASSPTGTSGRRITDTQYF. The CDR3 DNA follows: TGTGCCAGCAGCCCGACCGGGACTAGCGGGAGAAGGATAACAGATACGCAGTATTTT.

A few counts support this clone. The chain joins TRBV28 to TRBJ1-1, with 7 bases fitting TRBD1. V trimming: 8 bases; J trimming: 11 bases; junction bases outside the gene matches: 11. Germline V gives CDR1 MDHEN, CDR2 SYDVKM. The CDR3 runs 12 residues. The CDR3: CASSNPDRPAFF. The CDR3 DNA sequence: TGTGCCAGCTCCAACCCGGACAGGCCTGCTTTCTTT.

The chain carries TRBV7-9 and TRBJ2-7; D unresolved. This CDR3 contains 15 residues. Germline CDR1 and CDR2: SEHNR and FQNEAQ (reference sequence). Deletions cut 1 base from V and 0 bases from J, with 10 bases between. CDR3 sequence: CASSLGLPSSYEQYF. Written as DNA, the CDR3 is TGTGCCAGCAGCTTAGGCCTTCCCAGCTCCTACGAGCAGTACTTC.

This chain connects TRBV4-2 to TRBJ1-2; D is undetermined. Trimming left V 0 bases short and J 0 bases short, with 5 bases between. This CDR3 contains 14 residues. Germline CDR1 is LGHNA and CDR2 is YNFKEQ. The CDR3 sequence is CASSQESANYGYTF. The CDR3, as DNA: TGTGCCAGCAGCCAAGAATCGGCTAACTATGGCTACACCTTC.

This clone has more than one count but fewer than ten. The V gene is TRBV5-4, the J gene TRBJ2-7; D may be TRBD2 (6 bases). The CDR3 has 15 amino acids. The germline gives CDR1 SGHNT, CDR2 YYREEE (reference sequence). Trimming shortened V by 0 bases and J by 5 bases, and 15 bases separated the two germline ends. CDR3 residues: CASSLGGGTGNEQYF. The CDR3 DNA is TGTGCCAGCAGCTTGGGCGGCGGGACTGGCAACGAGCAGTACTTC.

This clone was observed a handful of times. CDR3 coding DNA: TGTGCCTGGAGTGCGGACAGGGGTACCTACGAGCAGTACTTC. It codes for CAWSADRGTYEQYF. The chain employs TRBV30 and TRBJ2-7, with 9 bases that match TRBD1. Germline CDR1 and CDR2: GTSNPN and SVGIG (reference sequence). The CDR3 is 14 amino acids. The V and J ends lost 1 base and 2 bases, in that order; junction bases with no gene match: 3.

CDR3 protein: CATGKLGRAQETQYF. As DNA, the CDR3 is TGTGCCACCGGGAAACTTGGACGGGCCCAAGAGACCCAGTACTTC. This sequence joins TRBV19 and TRBJ2-5; TRBD2 is a possible D gene (5 bases). CDR3 length: 15 amino acids. CDR1 is LNHDA and CDR2 is SQIVND in the germline V gene (reference sequence). V was clipped by 10 bases and J by 1 base, with 19 bases between them. Complete variable domain (other parts from reference TRBV19 and TRBJ2-5): DGGITQSPKYLFRKEGQNVTLSCEQNLNHDAMYWYRQDPGQGLRLIYYSQIVNDFQKGDIAEGYSVSREKKESFPLTVTSAQKNPTAFYLCATGKLGRAQETQYFGPGTRLLVL.